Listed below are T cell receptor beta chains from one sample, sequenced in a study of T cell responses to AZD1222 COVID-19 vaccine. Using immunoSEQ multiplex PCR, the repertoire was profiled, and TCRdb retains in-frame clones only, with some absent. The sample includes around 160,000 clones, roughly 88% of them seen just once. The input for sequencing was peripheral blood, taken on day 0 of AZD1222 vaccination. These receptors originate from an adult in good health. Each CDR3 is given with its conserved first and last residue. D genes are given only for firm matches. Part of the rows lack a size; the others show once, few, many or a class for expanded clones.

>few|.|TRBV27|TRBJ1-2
TGTGCCAGCAGTTTTACGCGCAGCTATGGCTACACCTTC
CASSFTRSYGYTF
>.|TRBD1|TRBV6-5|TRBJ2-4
TGTGCCAGCAGTACAGGGGGCGAAAGAGACATTCAGTACTTC
CASSTGGERDIQYF
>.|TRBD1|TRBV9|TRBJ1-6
TGTGCCAGCAGCGTACGACAGGGTAGGGGCTCACCCCTCCACTTT
CASSVRQGRGSPLHF
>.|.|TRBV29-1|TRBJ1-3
TGCAGCGTTGATTCTGGAAACACCATATATTTT
CSVDSGNTIYF
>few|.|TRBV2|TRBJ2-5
TGTGCCAGCAGTAACGACCGTTTGGCCTTAGGGACCCAGTACTTC
CASSNDRLALGTQYF
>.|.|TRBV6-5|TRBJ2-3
TGTGCCAGCAGTTACGGTTTGGTAACCACGAGTACGCAGTATTTT
CASSYGLVTTSTQYF
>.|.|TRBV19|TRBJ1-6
TGTGCCAGTTTGGCAACCGCCAATTCACCCCTCCACTTT
CASLATANSPLHF
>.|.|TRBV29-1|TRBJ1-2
TGCAGCGTTGAAGTTATTTATGGCTACACCTTC
CSVEVIYGYTF
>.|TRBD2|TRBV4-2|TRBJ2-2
TGTGCCAGCAGCCCTCGACTAGCGGGGGGTGTTTTCCCCGGGGAGCTGTTTTTT
CASSPRLAGGVFPGELFF
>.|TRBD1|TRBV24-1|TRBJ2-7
TGTGCCACGAAGACAGGGGACACCTACGAGCAGTACTTC
CATKTGDTYEQYF
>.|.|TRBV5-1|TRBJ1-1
TGCGCCAGCAGTAGGCAAGTCGGCACTGAAGCTTTCTTT
CASSRQVGTEAFF
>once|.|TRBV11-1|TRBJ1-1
TGTGCCAGCAGCCCCCCCGGGACATTGAACACTGAAGCTTTCTTT
CASSPPGTLNTEAFF
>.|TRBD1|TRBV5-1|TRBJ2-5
TGCGCCAGCAGCTTGGTTGGACAGGCGTACCAAGAGACCCAGTACTTC
CASSLVGQAYQETQYF
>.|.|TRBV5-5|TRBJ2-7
TGTGCCAGCAGCAAAGACAGTAGCTCCTACGAGCAGTACTTC
CASSKDSSSYEQYF
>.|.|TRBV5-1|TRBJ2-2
TGCGCCAGCAGCCAAGGACAGAGCGGGTTACACACCGGGGAGCTGTTTTTT
CASSQGQSGLHTGELFF
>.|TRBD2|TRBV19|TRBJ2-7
TGTGCCAGTAGTATGACGCGGGGGTACGAGCAGTACTTC
CASSMTRGYEQYF
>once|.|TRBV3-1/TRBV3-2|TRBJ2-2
TGTGCCAGCAGCTATGCCGGGACCCGGACCGGGGAGCTGTTTTTT
CASSYAGTRTGELFF
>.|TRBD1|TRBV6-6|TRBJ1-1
TGTGCCAGCAGTTACCCAGACAGGGGGGAAGCTTTCTTT
CASSYPDRGEAFF
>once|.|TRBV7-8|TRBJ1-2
TGTGCCAGCAGCGGCCGGGGCTATGGCTACACCTTC
CASSGRGYGYTF
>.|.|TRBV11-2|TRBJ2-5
TGTGCCAGCAGCTCAGGACAGTCAGGCCAAGAGACCCAGTACTTC
CASSSGQSGQETQYF
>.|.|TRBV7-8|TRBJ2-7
TGTGCCAGCAGCCCCTTCAGGACGGAGCAGTACTTC
CASSPFRTEQYF
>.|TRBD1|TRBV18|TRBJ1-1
TGTGCCAGCTCACCGGGACAGGGAGAAGCTTTCTTT
CASSPGQGEAFF
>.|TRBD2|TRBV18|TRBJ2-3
TGTGCCAGCTCACCAACGACTAGCGGGGGCCTCAGCACAGATACGCAGTATTTT
CASSPTTSGGLSTDTQYF
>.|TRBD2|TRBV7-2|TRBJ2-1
TGTGCCGGCAATAGCGGGGGGTCGCCACGGGAGCAGTTCTTC
CAGNSGGSPREQFF
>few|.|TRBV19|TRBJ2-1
TGTGCCAGTACCGCGAGCACTAGCACCTACAATGAGCAGTTCTTC
CASTASTSTYNEQFF
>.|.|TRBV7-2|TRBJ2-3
TGTGCCAGCAGCTTATATACGGGGGCCTTCACAGATACGCAGTATTTT
CASSLYTGAFTDTQYF
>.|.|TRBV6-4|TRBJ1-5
TGTGCCAGCAGTCCGGGACTTGGCAATCAGCCCCAGCATTTT
CASSPGLGNQPQHF
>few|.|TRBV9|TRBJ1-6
TGTGCCAGCAGCCCCCTCGAGAATTCACCCCTCCACTTT
CASSPLENSPLHF
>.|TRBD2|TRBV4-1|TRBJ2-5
TGCGCCAGCAGCCTCGGGACTAGCGGGCACCAAGAGACCCAGTACTTC
CASSLGTSGHQETQYF
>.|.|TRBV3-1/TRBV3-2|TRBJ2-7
TGTGCCAGCAGCCGTGGGACCTACGAGCAGTACTTC
CASSRGTYEQYF
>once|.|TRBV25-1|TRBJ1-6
TGTGCCAGCAGTGAAAGGGGGGCGTATAATTCACCCCTCCACTTT
CASSERGAYNSPLHF
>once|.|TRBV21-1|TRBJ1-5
TGTGCCAGCAGCAAAGGAAGGCAGGGTGTTCAGCCCCAGCATTTT
CASSKGRQGVQPQHF
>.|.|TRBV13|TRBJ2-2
TGTGCCAGCAGCTTATTGACCACCGGGGAGCTGTTTTTT
CASSLLTTGELFF
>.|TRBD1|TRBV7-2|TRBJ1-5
TGTGCCAGCAGCTTAAGGACAGGTACCAATCAGCCCCAGCATTTT
CASSLRTGTNQPQHF
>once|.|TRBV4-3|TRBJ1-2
TGCGCCAGCAGCCAAGGGACAGCCGGCTACACCTTC
CASSQGTAGYTF
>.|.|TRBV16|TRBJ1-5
TGTGCCAGCAGCCTAAACAGGGCGAGTGGCAATCAGCCCCAGCATTTT
CASSLNRASGNQPQHF
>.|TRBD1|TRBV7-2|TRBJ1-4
TGTGCCAGCAGCTCCACAGGGGTTTCGGGTGAAAAACTGTTTTTT
CASSSTGVSGEKLFF
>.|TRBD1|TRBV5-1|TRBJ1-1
TGCGCCAGCAGCCTTGCCGCAGGGGGCAGGAGCACTGAAGCTTTCTTT
CASSLAAGGRSTEAFF
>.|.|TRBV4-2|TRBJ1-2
TGTGCCAGCAGCCAAGAAGGTTGGGATCGCTATGGCTACACCTTC
CASSQEGWDRYGYTF
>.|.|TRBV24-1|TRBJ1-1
TGTGCCACCAGTTACAACTCGGAGACTGAAGCTTTCTTT
CATSYNSETEAFF
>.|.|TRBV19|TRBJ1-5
TGTGCCAGTACCCTGCGGGCAGGCCATCAGCCCCAGCATTTT
CASTLRAGHQPQHF
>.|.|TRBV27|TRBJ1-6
TGTGCCAGCAGAGGGGATTATAATTCACCCCTCCACTTT
CASRGDYNSPLHF
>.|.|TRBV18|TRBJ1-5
TGTGCCAGCTCACCAAGTAGTGATCAGCCCCAGCATTTT
CASSPSSDQPQHF
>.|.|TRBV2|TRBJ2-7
TGTGCCAGCGGTGACACGAATACCTACGAGCAGTACTTC
CASGDTNTYEQYF
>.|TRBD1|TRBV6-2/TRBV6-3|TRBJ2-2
TGTGCCAGCAGTACAGGGGGCCGGGAGCTGTTTTTT
CASSTGGRELFF
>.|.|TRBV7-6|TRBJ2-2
TGTGCCAGCAGCTTAGTTAGCAGTTCGAACACCGGGGAGCTGTTTTTT
CASSLVSSSNTGELFF
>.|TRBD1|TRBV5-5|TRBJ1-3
TGTGCCAGCAGCCCGGGACAGGGCTTCGCAAATGGAAACACCATATATTTT
CASSPGQGFANGNTIYF
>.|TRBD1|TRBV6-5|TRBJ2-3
TGTGCCAGCAGTCACTCGACAGGGGGAACAGATACGCAGTATTTT
CASSHSTGGTDTQYF
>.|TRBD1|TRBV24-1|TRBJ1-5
TGTGCCACCAGTGAAGGACAGGGGGGGAGCAATCAGCCCCAGCATTTT
CATSEGQGGSNQPQHF
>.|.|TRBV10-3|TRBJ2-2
TGTGCCATCAGCGCGGGACCACCGTTAGGAGAGCTGTTTTTT
CAISAGPPLGELFF
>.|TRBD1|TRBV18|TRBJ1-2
TGTGCCAGCTCACCAGGACAGGGTGCGGCGTACTTATCTGGCTACACCTTC
CASSPGQGAAYLSGYTF
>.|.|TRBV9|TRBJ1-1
TGTGCCAGCAGCGTGAAAGAGACACTCAGGATTATGAACACTGAAGCTTTCTTT
CASSVKETLRIMNTEAFF
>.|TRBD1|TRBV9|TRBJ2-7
TGTGCCAGCAGCCCCCTACCTGGACAGGGGCGTCACTCCTACGAGCAGTACTTC
CASSPLPGQGRHSYEQYF
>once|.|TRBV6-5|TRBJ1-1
TGTGCCAGCACATCAATGGACCTGAACACTGAAGCTTTCTTT
CASTSMDLNTEAFF
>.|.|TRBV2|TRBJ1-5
TGTGCCAGCAGTCAGGACCAGTCGGATCAGCCCCAGCATTTT
CASSQDQSDQPQHF